This T cell receptor beta chain was observed in a study of siplizumab effects on memory and regulatory T cells. Per-sample assaying covered about 10^5 TCR templates. Generated by immunoSEQ multiplex PCR, the TCRdb table keeps only in-frame clones and is missing some. The data hold about 50,000 clones, with about 98% observed a single time. Germline loops: CDR1 GTSNPN, CDR2 SVGIG (reference sequence). The CDR3 loop spans 17 amino acids. Trimming at V came to 1 base and at J to 0 bases, leaving 9 bases not matched to a gene. The chain couples TRBV30 to TRBJ2-3, with 8 positions matching TRBD2. This receptor was obtained from a human donor in good health. The specimen was naive CD8+ T cells sorted from blood. The CDR3 is CAWSGFREGHSTDTQYF. CDR3 nucleotide sequence: TGTGCCTGGAGTGGGTTTCGGGAGGGCCATAGCACAGATACGCAGTATTTT.